Only a few counts were recorded for the clone carrying this TCR beta chain. What it binds is unknown. This sample is part of a study of vaccination and CD4 T cells after COVID-19. Looked up from germline, CDR1 is SGHVS and CDR2 is FQNEAQ. V dropped 3 bases and J dropped 5 bases, with 10 bases sitting between them. The CDR3 runs 13 residues. The Oncomine TCR Beta short-read assay sequenced DNA from cultured CD4+ T cells. TCRdb processed the PCR reads anew with MiXCR; each CDR3 protein has one entry. Here the sample spans 10,000 to 15,000 distinct CDR3 sequences, approximately 63% being singletons. Treatment of the sample: roughly 10-day PBMC culture with coronavirus spike peptide pools or control peptides (ViraFEST assay).

The source of this sequence is a human donor who had recovered from COVID-19. The chain combines TRBV7-8 with TRBJ1-1; D is undetermined. Sequences were obtained from CD4+ T cells from blood, cultured in vitro. The DNA for the CDR3 is TGTGCCAGCAGCTTCAGAGGTCGGACTGAAGCTTTCTTT. This gives the protein CASSFRGRTEAFF.